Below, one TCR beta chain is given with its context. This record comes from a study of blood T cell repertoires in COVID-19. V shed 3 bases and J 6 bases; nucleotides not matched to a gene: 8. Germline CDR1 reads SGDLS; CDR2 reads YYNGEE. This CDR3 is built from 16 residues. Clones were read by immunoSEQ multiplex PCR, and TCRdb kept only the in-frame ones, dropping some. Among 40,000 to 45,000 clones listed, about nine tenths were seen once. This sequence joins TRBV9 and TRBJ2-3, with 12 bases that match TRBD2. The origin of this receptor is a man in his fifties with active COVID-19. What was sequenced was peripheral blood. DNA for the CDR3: TGTGCCAGCAGCGAAGTGACTAGCGGGAGTCGTGATACGCAGTATTTT. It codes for CASSEVTSGSRDTQYF.